This note documents a single TCR beta chain sequence. Its antigen is not yet known. Within one base of it there is no much larger clone, and no base qualities were kept. Each sample received between about 2 and 5.5 ug of genomic DNA as input, and paired samples received equal DNA input. TCR beta libraries were constructed with the immunoSEQ hsTCRbeta Kit, with multiplexed V and J gene primers used across two PCR steps. Pooled libraries with positive and negative controls were sequenced on an Illumina MiSeq using a 100-cycle paired-end protocol. As for the authors' bioinformatics: Raw data were processed by the immunoSEQ vendor into normalized, annotated TCR beta repertoire reports. Richness was counted as unique clones by nucleotide sequence, and total richness was extrapolated with the iChao1 and Efron-Thisted estimators. Pielou's evenness, Simpson's index, top-ten clone proportional abundance, and Morisita overlap index were used to characterize and compare paired lesions. The table was pulled from immuneACCESS by TCRdb, which kept in-frame rearrangements only. Such tables lose some clones; where checked, under half of the loss comes from unresolved V genes, and the rest has no known cause. V, J and clone size derive from that table, while D and trimming were established from the DNA sequence. The sample table records about 2,900 clones; 85% to 90% of these occur just once. The biggest ten clones account for roughly 6.6% of the sample.

Sequences MNHEY (CDR1) and SMNVEV (CDR2) are obtained from the germline V gene (reference sequence). The V end loses 5 bases and the J end loses 3 bases, and a stretch of 8 bases separates them. From cysteine to phenylalanine, the CDR3 is 13 amino acids long. The only DNA kept is the CDR3, 39 bases in frame from the first base. Patients underwent resection for synchronous oligometastatic disease or delayed recurrence of a solitary brain metastasis. Patients with a history of multiple malignancies were excluded so that cancers other than NSCLC would not be included. Using marked H&E slides as a guide, tumor areas were macrodissected from 5 or 6 unstained approximately 9.6 um sections that had been deparaffinized. All specimens were fixed in formalin and embedded in paraffin (FFPE). The AllPrep DNA/RNA FFPE Kit was used for extraction of genomic DNA. The data derive from a study of T cells in lung cancer brain metastases (dated by TCRdb to the late 2010s). The study in broad terms: Of the roughly 21 patients, some 17 had a history of tobacco use, with a median of 40 pack-years. Most of the roughly 20 patients received no interval therapy between primary and metastasis resection. The cohort included some 20 patients who provided approximately 40 specimens, with each patient contributing one primary lung lesion and one brain metastasis. Median interval between primary and brain metastasis specimen acquisition was 348 days. An average DNA integrity number of roughly 3.8 was found in both primary and metastatic specimens, and no significant difference was detected between sites. The study compared TCR beta CDR3 repertoires between fully resected primary non-small cell lung cancers and paired brain metastases. Of the patients, fewer than 14 were female and 8 or 9 were male, and their median age at first diagnosis was 57.5 years.

Study-level results and caveats: The ten most abundant clones made up a significantly larger repertoire fraction in brain metastases than primaries, suggesting clonal expansion. The study could not control for the effects of preoperative corticosteroids on T cell infiltration in brain metastases. Brain metastases contained significantly fewer unique productive clones than the paired primaries (median roughly 1,400 versus 4,700). DNA fragmentation in the FFPE samples may have kept the complete infiltrating T cell repertoire from being retrieved. Most clones were lesion-specific, with limited overlap between paired lesions (mean Morisita index roughly 0.25).

The sequencing sample was made of tumor tissue from the primary lung tumor. Taken with the paper, the label for cell subset or site translates to: primary lung cancer lesion. This TCR was sampled from an older woman with non-small cell lung cancer. Recombination connected TRBV27 to TRBJ1-5, with the D segment identity uncertain. The CDR3 reads CASSKTLNQPQHF. The DNA sequence is as follows: TGTGCCAGCAGTAAGACCCTCAATCAGCCCCAGCATTTT.